These 10 T cell receptor beta chains were sequenced from one sample in a study of T-cell reconstitution after alpha-beta-depleted transplantation in children. TCRbeta library preparation incorporated unique molecular identifiers. TCRdb reanalysed the PCR reads using MiXCR and keeps one entry per CDR3 protein. Among 85,000 to 120,000 distinct CDR3 sequences listed, around 7% were seen once. The sample was PBMCs, taken before TCRalphabeta/CD19-depleted stem cell transplant. These receptors all come from a boy under 10 years old with acute lymphoblastic leukemia, due to receive a stem cell transplant.

A few counts support this clonotype. The V gene is TRBV7-9, the J gene TRBJ2-3; D is uncertain. The CDR3 is made up of 12 amino acids. V dropped 5 bases and J dropped 6 bases, with 9 bases sitting between them. Germline V CDR1 and CDR2: SEHNR, FQNEAQ (reference sequence). CDR3 coding DNA: TGTGCCAGCAGCCCCCTGTCCGATACGCAGTATTTT. It translates to CASSPLSDTQYF.

This clonotype was detected many times. The chain is built from TRBV4-3 and TRBJ2-1; 8 bases are a match to TRBD1. Per germline, CDR1 LGHNA and CDR2 YSLEER. V gave up 4 bases and J gave up 3 bases; unmatched junction bases: 11. This CDR3 is built from 17 residues. The CDR3, as DNA: TGCGCCAGCAGCCCTGACAGGGGTCTAGCTATCTACAATGAGCAGTTCTTC. It is translated as CASSPDRGLAIYNEQFF.

This clonotype was counted a few times. The chain recombines TRBV6-5 with TRBJ1-3; a weak D match, TRBD1 (5 bases). The V end lost 5 bases, the J end lost 0 bases, and 17 bases lay between the germline ends. This CDR3 has 17 amino acids. Per germline, CDR1 MNHEY and CDR2 SVGAGI. The CDR3 protein is CASSTSGGTNSGNTIYF. Here the CDR3 DNA reads TGTGCCAGCAGTACTTCTGGGGGAACTAACTCTGGAAACACCATATATTTT.

This clonotype was recorded a few times. This sequence joins TRBV5-4 and TRBJ1-4, with a weak D call TRBD1 (5 bases). The CDR3 loop spans 15 amino acids. V gave up 2 bases and J gave up 1 base, with 9 bases separating them. Germline V lookup: CDR1 SGHNT, CDR2 YYREEE (reference sequence). CDR3 sequence reads: CASSFGGETNEKLFF. CDR3 nucleotide sequence: TGTGCCAGCAGCTTTGGGGGGGAAACTAATGAAAAACTGTTTTTT.

This clonotype has at least ten counts. The genes are TRBV5-1 and TRBJ2-2; TRBD1 or TRBD2 may be the D gene (7 bases each). The V and J ends lost 4 bases and 4 bases respectively, with 17 bases between them. The CDR3 is 16 amino acids. Germline CDR1 reads SGHRS; CDR2 reads YFSETQ. The CDR3 DNA follows: TGCGCCAGCAGCATCGGGAGGACAGGTTTCACCGGGGAGCTGTTTTTT. This gives the protein CASSIGRTGFTGELFF.

This clonotype was observed a handful of times. The chain recombines TRBV20-1 with TRBJ2-3; 11 positions agree with TRBD2. The V gene end was trimmed by 2 bases and the J gene end by 5 bases; junction bases not matched to a gene: 9. The CDR3 has 16 amino acids. Germline V gene lookup returns CDR1 DFQATT and CDR2 SNEGSKA (reference sequence). CDR3 DNA sequence: TGCAGTGCTAGACGAGATGCTAGCGGGGGGATAGATACGCAGTATTTT. Amino acids: CSARRDASGGIDTQYF.

The chain couples TRBV15 to TRBJ1-4; 7 positions match TRBD1. The ends lost 5 bases at V and 0 bases at J; junction bases unmatched: 6. Germline values: CDR1 LNHNV, CDR2 YYDKDF (reference sequence). This CDR3 contains 16 residues. CDR3 nucleotides: TGTGCCACCAGCGGGGGACAGTATGCAACTAATGAAAAACTGTTTTTT. Amino acids: CATSGGQYATNEKLFF.

This clonotype has a count of ten or more. This chain joins TRBV9 and TRBJ2-3; D tentatively reads TRBD1 or TRBD2 (5 bases each). The CDR3 runs to 15 residues. Germline V lookup: CDR1 SGDLS, CDR2 YYNGEE. The V gene lost 3 bases and the J gene lost 2 bases, with 13 bases spanning the gap. The DNA of the CDR3 is TGTGCCAGCAGCGGCAGGACGGGGCTCACAGATACGCAGTATTTT. Its translation is CASSGRTGLTDTQYF.

This clonotype was counted a few times. This rearrangement joins TRBV12-3 or TRBV12-4 to TRBJ2-5; D is ambiguous. Trimming pared 5 bases from V and 2 bases from J, leaving 12 bases between. This CDR3 region has 14 residues. The CDR3 sequence is CASSNGGLQETQYF. The CDR3 DNA sequence: TGTGCCAGCAGTAATGGCGGCTTACAAGAGACCCAGTACTTC.

The J gene is TRBJ2-7, the V gene TRBV19; D uncertain. The CDR3 extends over 14 amino acids. CDR1 is LNHDA and CDR2 is SQIVND in the germline V gene (reference sequence). Trimming cost V 5 bases and J 3 bases, with 14 bases left between them. This chain's CDR3 is CASSLARWGYEQYF. The CDR3 region has the DNA TGTGCCAGTAGTCTGGCCCGGTGGGGCTACGAGCAGTACTTC.